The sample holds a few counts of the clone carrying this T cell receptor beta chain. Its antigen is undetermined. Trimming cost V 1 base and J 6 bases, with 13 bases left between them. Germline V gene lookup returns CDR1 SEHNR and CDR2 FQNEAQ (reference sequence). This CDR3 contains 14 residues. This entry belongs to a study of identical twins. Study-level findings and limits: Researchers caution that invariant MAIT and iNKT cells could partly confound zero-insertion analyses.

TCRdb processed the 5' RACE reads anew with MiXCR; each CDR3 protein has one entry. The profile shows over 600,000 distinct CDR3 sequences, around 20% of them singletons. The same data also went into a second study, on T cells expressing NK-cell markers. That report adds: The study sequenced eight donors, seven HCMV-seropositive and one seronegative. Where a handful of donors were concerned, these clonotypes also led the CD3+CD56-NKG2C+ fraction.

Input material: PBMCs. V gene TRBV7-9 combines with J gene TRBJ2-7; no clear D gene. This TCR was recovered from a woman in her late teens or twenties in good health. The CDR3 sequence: CASSLVLGNREQYF. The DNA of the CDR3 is TGTGCCAGCAGCTTAGTGTTGGGGAACCGCGAGCAGTACTTC. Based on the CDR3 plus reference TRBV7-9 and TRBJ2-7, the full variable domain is DTGVSQNPRHKITKRGQNVTFRCDPISEHNRLYWYRQTLGQGPEFLTYFQNEAQLEKSRLLSDRFSAERPKGSFSTLEIQRTEQGDSAMYLCASSLVLGNREQYFGPGTRLTVT.